The T cell receptor beta chain described here comes from a study of cytomegalovirus exposure and HLA in healthy donors. Germline lookup yields CDR1 LNHDA and CDR2 SQIVND (reference sequence). This CDR3 is built from 16 residues. V was pared by 4 bases and J by 9 bases, with 10 bases of the junction left unmatched. This clone was detected a few times. Antigen specificity is unknown. Study conclusions and caveats: The investigators catalogued 160 or so TCR beta chains as cytomegalovirus-associated. The authors reported that TCR beta sequences could predict HLA-A and HLA-B alleles. These predictions were accurate for most subjects in the first cohort. Confirmation in vitro established that a few CMV-associated chains were specific for CMV antigens.

The primer mix had 60 Vbeta and 13 Jbeta primers. Repertoires were generated with immunoSEQ multiplex PCR, while TCRdb's copy carries only in-frame clones and drops some. The sample records 140,000 to 150,000 clones, around 59% being singletons. The receptor was derived from a male donor in good health and CMV-seronegative. The V and J genes are TRBV19 and TRBJ1-6, with 9 bases aligning to TRBD1. Sequenced input: PBMCs. The CDR3 region is CASSTAQGQGASPLHF. CDR3 bases: TGTGCCAGTAGTACGGCACAGGGACAGGGCGCTTCACCCCTCCACTTT.